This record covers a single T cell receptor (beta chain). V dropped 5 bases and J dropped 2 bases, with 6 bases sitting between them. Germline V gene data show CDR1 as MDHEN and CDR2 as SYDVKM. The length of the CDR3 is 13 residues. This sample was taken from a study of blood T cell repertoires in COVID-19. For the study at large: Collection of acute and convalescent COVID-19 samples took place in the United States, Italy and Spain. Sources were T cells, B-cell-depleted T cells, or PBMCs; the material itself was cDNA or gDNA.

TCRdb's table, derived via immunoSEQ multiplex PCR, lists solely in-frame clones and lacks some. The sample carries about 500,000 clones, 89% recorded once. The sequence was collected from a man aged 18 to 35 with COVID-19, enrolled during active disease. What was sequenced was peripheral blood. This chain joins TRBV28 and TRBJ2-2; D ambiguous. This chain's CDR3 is CASSPRNTGELFF. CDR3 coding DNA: TGTGCCAGCAGTCCCAGAAACACCGGGGAGCTGTTTTTT.